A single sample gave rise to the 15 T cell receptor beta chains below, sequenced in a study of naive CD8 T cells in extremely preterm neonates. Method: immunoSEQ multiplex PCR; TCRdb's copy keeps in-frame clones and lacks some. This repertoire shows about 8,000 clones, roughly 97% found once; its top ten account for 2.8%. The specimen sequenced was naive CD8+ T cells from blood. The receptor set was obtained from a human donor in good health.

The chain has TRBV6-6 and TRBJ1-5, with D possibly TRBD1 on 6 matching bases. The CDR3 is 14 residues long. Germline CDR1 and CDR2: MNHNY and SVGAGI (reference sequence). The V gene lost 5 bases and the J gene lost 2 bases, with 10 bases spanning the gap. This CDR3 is CASSDEGGNQPQHF. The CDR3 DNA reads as TGTGCCAGCAGTGATGAGGGGGGCAATCAGCCCCAGCATTTT.

The CDR3 sequence is CASSPTGVGTDTQYF. The CDR3 nucleotides are TGTGCCAGCAGCCCCACAGGGGTAGGCACAGATACGCAGTATTTT. V is TRBV11-1 and J is TRBJ2-3; 7 bases match TRBD1. Germline loops: CDR1 SGHAT, CDR2 FQDESV (reference sequence). Losses at the gene ends were 5 bases for V and 1 base for J; bases not matched to a gene: 6. The CDR3 spans 15 residues.

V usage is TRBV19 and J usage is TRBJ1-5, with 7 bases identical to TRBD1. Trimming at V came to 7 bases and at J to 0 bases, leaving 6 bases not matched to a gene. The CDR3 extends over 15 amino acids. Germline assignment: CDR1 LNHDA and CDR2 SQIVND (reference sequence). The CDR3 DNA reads TGTGCCAGTAATGGACAGGCAATTAGCAATCAGCCCCAGCATTTT. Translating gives CASNGQAISNQPQHF.

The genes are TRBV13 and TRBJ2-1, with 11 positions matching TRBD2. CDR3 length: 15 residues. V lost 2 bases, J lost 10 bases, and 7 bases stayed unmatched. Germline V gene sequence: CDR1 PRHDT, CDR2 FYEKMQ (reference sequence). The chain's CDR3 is CASSLRASGRLEQFF. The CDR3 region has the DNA TGTGCCAGCAGCTTACGGGCTAGCGGGAGGTTAGAGCAGTTCTTC.

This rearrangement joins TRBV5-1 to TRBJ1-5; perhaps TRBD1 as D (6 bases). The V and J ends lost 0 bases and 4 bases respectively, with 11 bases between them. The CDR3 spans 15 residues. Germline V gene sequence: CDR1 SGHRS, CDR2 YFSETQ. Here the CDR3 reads CASSLEGGYNQPQHF. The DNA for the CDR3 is TGCGCCAGCAGCTTGGAAGGGGGATATAATCAGCCCCAGCATTTT.

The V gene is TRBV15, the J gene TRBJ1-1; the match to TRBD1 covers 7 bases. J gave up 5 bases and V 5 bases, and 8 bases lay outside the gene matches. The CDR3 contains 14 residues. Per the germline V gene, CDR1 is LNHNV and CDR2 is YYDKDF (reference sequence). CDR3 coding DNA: TGTGCCACCAGCGAGGGGGCGCGGCAGACTGAAGCTTTCTTT. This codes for CATSEGARQTEAFF.

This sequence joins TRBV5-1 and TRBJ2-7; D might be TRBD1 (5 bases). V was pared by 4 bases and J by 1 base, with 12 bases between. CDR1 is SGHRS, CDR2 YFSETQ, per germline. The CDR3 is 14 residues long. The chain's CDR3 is CASSPLQGSYEQYF. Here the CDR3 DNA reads TGCGCCAGCAGCCCTCTGCAGGGTTCCTACGAGCAGTACTTC.

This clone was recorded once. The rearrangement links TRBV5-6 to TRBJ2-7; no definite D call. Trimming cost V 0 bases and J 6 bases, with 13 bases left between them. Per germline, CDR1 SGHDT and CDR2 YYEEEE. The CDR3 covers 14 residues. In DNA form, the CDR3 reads TGTGCCAGCAGCTTGGCCAGCAGCGTTCTCGAGCAGTACTTC. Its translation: CASSLASSVLEQYF. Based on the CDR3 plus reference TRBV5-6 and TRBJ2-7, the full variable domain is DAGVTQSPTHLIKTRGQQVTLRCSPKSGHDTVSWYQQALGQGPQFIFQYYEEEERQRGNFPDRFSGHQFPNYSSELNVNALLLGDSALYLCASSLASSVLEQYFGPGTRLTVT.

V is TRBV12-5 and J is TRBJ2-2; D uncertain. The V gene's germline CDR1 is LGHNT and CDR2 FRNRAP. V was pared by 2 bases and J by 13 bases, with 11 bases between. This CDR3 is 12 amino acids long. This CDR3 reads CASGLPQRGLFF. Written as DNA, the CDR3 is TGTGCTAGTGGTTTGCCCCAGAGAGGGCTGTTTTTT.

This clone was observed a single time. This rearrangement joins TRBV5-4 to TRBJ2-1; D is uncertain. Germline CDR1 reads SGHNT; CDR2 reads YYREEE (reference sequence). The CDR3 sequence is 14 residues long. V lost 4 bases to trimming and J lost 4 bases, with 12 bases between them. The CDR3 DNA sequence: TGTGCCAGCAGCCTCCTTGACAATTACAATGAGCAGTTCTTC. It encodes CASSLLDNYNEQFF.

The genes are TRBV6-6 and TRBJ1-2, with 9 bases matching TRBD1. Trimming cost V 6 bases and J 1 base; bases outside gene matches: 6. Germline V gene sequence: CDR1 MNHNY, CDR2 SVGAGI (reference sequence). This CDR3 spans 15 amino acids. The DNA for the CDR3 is TGTGCCAGCAGCCCCGGGACAGGGATTAACTATGGCTACACCTTC. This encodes CASSPGTGINYGYTF.

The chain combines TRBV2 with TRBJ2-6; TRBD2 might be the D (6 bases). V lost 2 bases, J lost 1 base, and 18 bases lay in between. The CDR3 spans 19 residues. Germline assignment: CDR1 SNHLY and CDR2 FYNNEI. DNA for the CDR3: TGTGCCAGCAGTGAATACCAGGGAGGAAAAATATCTGGGGCCAACGTCCTGACTTTC. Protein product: CASSEYQGGKISGANVLTF.

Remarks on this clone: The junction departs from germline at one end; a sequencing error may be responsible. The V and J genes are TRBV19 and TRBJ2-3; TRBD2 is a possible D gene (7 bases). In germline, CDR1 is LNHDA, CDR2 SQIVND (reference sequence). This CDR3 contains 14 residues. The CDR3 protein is CASSDVGGPDTQYF. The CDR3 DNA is TGTGCCAGTAGTGACGTGGGGGGGCCAGACACGCAGTATTTT.

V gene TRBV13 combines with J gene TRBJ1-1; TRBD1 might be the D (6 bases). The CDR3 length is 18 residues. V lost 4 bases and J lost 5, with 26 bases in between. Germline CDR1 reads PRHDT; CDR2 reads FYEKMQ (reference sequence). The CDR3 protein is CASSSLELEVDRTTEAFF. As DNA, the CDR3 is TGTGCCAGCAGCTCCCTCGAGTTGGAAGTCGACAGGACGACTGAAGCTTTCTTT.

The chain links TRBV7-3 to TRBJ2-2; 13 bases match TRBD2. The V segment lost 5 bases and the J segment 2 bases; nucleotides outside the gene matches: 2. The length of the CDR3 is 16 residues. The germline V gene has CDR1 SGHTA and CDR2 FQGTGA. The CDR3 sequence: CASSQGLAGNTGELFF. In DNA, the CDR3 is TGTGCCAGCAGCCAGGGACTAGCGGGAAACACCGGGGAGCTGTTTTTT.